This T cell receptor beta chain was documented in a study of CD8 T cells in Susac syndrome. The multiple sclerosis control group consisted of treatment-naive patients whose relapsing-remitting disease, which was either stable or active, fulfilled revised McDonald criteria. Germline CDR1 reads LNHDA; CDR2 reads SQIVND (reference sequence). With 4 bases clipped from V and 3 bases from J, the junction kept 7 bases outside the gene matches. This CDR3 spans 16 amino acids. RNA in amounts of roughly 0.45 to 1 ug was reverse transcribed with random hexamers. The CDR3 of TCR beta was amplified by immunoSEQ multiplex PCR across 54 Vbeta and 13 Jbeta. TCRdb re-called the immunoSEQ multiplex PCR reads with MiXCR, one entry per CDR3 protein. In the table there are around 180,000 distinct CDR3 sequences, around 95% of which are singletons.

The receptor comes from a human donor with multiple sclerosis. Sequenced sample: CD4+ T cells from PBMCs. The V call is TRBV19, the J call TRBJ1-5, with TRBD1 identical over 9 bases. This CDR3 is CASSTIGTGFNQPQHF. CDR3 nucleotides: TGTGCCAGTAGTACCATCGGGACAGGGTTCAATCAGCCCCAGCATTTT. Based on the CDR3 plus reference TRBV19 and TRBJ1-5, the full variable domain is DGGITQSPKYLFRKEGQNVTLSCEQNLNHDAMYWYRQDPGQGLRLIYYSQIVNDFQKGDIAEGYSVSREKKESFPLTVTSAQKNPTAFYLCASSTIGTGFNQPQHFGDGTRLSIL.